This T cell receptor beta chain was found in a study of regulatory T cells in long-lasting Graves disease. Background on the study: Over 5 years of antithyroid drugs plus positive TSH receptor antibodies defined persistent Graves' disease.

Time point: persistent/refractory GD, antithyroid drugs over 5 years with positive TRAb. Extracted RNA from PBMCs served as the source of the TCR library. As regards this clonotype: The antigen is undetermined.

The germline gives CDR1 DFQATT, CDR2 SNEGSKA (reference sequence). This CDR3 is 19 amino acids long. The V and J ends lost 5 bases and 0 bases, in that order; junction bases with no gene match: 16. Both iRepertoire HTBI primers and Arm-PCR of CDR3 regions were used to build the TCR beta libraries. TCRdb redid the calling of the multiplex PCR reads with MiXCR, one entry per CDR3 protein. The sample holds over 350,000 distinct CDR3 sequences, less than 25% seen once. Study-wide results and limits: Favored gene segments in persistent disease were TRBV28, TRBJ1-2 and TRBJ2-5. Comparison showed that persistent patients shared more public clonotypes (fewer than 3,000) than new patients (about 970). The sample size was small, and this may have reduced accuracy.

The receptor comes from a female donor with Graves disease. The specimen comprised peripheral blood mononuclear cells (PBMCs), sampled when the disease was refractory, from a patient treated with antithyroid drugs. The V gene is TRBV20-1, the J gene TRBJ2-7; 13 nucleotides align to TRBD2. CDR3 DNA: TGCAGTGCTCGCTCGGCGGGACTAGCGGGAAAAGGCTTCTCCTACGAGCAGTACTTC. Its protein product is CSARSAGLAGKGFSYEQYF.